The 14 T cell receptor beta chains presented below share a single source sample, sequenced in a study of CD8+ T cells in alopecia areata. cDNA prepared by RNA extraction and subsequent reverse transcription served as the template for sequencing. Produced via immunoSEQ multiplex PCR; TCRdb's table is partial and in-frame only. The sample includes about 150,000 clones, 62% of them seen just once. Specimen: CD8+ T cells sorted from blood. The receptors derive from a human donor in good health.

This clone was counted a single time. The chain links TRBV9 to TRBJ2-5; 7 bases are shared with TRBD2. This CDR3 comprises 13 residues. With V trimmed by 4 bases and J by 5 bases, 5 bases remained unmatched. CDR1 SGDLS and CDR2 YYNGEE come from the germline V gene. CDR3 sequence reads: CASSWTSAETQYF. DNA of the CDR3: TGTGCCAGCAGCTGGACTAGTGCGGAGACCCAGTACTTC. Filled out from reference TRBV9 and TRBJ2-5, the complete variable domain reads DSGVTQTPKHLITATGQRVTLRCSPRSGDLSVYWYQQSLDQGLQFLIQYYNGEERAKGNILERFSAQQFPDLHSELNLSSLELGDSALYFCASSWTSAETQYFGPGTRLLVL.

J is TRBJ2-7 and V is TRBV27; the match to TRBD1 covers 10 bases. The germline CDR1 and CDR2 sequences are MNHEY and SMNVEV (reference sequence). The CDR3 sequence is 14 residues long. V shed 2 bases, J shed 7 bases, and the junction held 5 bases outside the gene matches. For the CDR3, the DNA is TGTGCCAGCAGTTTAGGGGACAGGGGCGAGGAGCAGTACTTC. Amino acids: CASSLGDRGEEQYF.

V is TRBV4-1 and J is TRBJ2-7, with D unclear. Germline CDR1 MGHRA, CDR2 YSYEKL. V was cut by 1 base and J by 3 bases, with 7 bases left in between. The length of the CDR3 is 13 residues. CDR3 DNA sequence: TGCGCCAGCAGCCAAGGCGACAACTACGAGCAGTACTTC. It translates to CASSQGDNYEQYF.

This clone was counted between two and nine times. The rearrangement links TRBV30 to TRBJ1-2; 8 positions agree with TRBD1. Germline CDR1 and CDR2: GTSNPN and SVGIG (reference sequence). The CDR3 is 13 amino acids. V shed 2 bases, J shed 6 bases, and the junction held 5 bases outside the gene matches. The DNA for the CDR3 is TGTGCCTGGAGTCAGGGGGCGATCGATGGCTACACCTTC. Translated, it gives CAWSQGAIDGYTF.

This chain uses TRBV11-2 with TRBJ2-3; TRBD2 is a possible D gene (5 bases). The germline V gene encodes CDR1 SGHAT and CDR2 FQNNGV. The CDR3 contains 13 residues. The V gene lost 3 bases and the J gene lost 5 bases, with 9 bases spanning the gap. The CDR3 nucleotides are TGTGCCAGCAGCTTCGGGGTTGGAGATACGCAGTATTTT. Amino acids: CASSFGVGDTQYF.

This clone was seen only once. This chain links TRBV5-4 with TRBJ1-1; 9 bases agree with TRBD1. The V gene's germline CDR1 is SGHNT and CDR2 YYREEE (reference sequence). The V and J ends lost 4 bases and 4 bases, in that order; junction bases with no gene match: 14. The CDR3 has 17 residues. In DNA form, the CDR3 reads TGTGCCAGCAGCCAGGGACCGGGACAGGGAGTAGGCACTGAAGCTTTCTTT. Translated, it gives CASSQGPGQGVGTEAFF.

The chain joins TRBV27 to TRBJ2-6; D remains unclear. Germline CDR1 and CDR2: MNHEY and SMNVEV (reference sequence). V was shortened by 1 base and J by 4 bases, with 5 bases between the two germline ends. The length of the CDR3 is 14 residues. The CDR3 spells CASSLFSGANVLTF. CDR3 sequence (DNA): TGTGCCAGCAGTTTATTCTCCGGGGCCAACGTCCTGACTTTC. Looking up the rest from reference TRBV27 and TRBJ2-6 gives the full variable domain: EAQVTQNPRYLITVTGKKLTVTCSQNMNHEYMSWYRQDPGLGLRQIYYSMNVEVTDKGDVPEGYKVSRKEKRNFPLILESPSPNQTSLYFCASSLFSGANVLTFGAGSRLTVL.

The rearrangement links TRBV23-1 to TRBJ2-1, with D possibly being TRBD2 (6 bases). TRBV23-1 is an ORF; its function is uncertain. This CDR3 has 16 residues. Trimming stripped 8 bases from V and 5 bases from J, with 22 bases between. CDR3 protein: CASSPFGIADHNEQFF. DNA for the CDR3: TGCGCCAGCTCCCCATTTGGGATAGCGGACCACAATGAGCAGTTCTTC.

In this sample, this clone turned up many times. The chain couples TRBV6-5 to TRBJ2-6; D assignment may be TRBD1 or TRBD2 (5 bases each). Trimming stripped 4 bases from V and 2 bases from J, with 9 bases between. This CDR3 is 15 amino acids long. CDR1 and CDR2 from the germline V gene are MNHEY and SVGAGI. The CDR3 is CASSWGLPGANVLTF. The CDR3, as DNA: TGTGCCAGCAGTTGGGGGTTGCCTGGGGCCAACGTCCTGACTTTC.

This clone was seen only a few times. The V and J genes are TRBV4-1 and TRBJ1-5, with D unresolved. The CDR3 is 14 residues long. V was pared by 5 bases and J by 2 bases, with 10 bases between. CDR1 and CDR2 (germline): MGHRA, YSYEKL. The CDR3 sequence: CASSLGQGNQPQHF. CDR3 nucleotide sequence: TGCGCCAGCAGCTTAGGGCAGGGCAATCAGCCCCAGCATTTT.

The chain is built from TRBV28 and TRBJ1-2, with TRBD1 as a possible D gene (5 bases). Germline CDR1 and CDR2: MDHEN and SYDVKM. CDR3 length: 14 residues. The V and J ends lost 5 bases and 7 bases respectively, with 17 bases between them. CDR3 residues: CASSPPGTNRGYTF. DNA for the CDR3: TGTGCCAGCAGTCCGCCCGGGACGAATCGTGGCTACACCTTC.

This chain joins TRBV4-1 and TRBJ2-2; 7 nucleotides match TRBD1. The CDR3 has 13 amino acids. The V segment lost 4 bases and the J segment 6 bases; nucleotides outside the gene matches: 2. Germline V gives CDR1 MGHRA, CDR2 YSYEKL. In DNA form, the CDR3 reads TGCGCCAGCAGCCTACAGGGGTCCGGGGAGCTGTTTTTT. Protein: CASSLQGSGELFF.

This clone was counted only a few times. CDR3 DNA: TGTGCCAGCAGTTACGCGACGGAGTGGGGAAACAATGAGCAGTTCTTC. Its protein product is CASSYATEWGNNEQFF. This sequence joins TRBV6-5 and TRBJ2-1; unclear D gene. V dropped 2 bases and J dropped 5 bases, with 16 bases sitting between them. This CDR3 is built from 16 residues. Germline V gene data show CDR1 as MNHEY and CDR2 as SVGAGI.

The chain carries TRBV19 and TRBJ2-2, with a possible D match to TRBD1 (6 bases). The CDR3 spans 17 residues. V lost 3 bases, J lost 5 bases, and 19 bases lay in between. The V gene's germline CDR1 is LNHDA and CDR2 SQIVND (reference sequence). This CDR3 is CASSIPALQGRTGELFF. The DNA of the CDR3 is TGTGCCAGTAGTATCCCCGCCCTACAGGGAAGGACCGGGGAGCTGTTTTTT.